The 29 T cell receptor beta chains reported below all come from one sample, sequenced in a study of T cell repertoires in cytomegalovirus infection. From the reads, TCRdb called clonotypes with MiXCR, one entry per CDR3 protein. Of around 530,000 distinct CDR3 sequences listed, 16% are singletons. Material: CD8+ T cells from PBMCs. The source is a human donor in good health (CMV status not recorded). Some clones in this sample may be carry-over from other donors' samples.

This clonotype was seen a few times. This sequence joins TRBV28 and TRBJ2-7; either TRBD1 or TRBD2 may fit D (5 bases each). Per germline, CDR1 MDHEN and CDR2 SYDVKM. V gave up 1 base and J gave up 5 bases, with 15 bases separating them. The CDR3 is made up of 15 amino acids. The CDR3 bases are TGTGCCAGCAGTTTATCGGGACCCCTCACAGACGAGCAGTACTTC. This codes for CASSLSGPLTDEQYF.

This clonotype has a handful of counts. The chain couples TRBV6-2 or TRBV6-3 to TRBJ1-1; D may be TRBD1 (5 bases). This CDR3 is built from 15 residues. CDR1 MNHEY and CDR2 SVGEGT come from the germline V gene. V was shortened by 7 bases and J by 3 bases, with 18 bases between the two germline ends. Here the CDR3 DNA reads TGTGCCAGCACCGAATACATCCAGGGTCACACTGAAGCTTTCTTT. Translating it yields CASTEYIQGHTEAFF.

Note on this clonotype: This may come from a read error, since a much larger clone is one base off. V is TRBV7-9 and J is TRBJ1-2; tentatively, D is TRBD1 (5 bases). Germline V gene data show CDR1 as SEHNR and CDR2 as FQNEAQ (reference sequence). The CDR3 spans 12 residues. The V and J ends lost 10 bases and 8 bases respectively, with 17 bases between them. The CDR3 reads CATRTGEDGYTF. CDR3 in DNA: TGTGCCACCAGGACGGGGGAAGACGGCTACACCTTC.

The J gene is TRBJ2-5, the V gene TRBV5-4; D not resolved. This CDR3 spans 12 amino acids. Trimming took 2 bases from V and 3 from J, leaving 5 bases between them. Germline lookup yields CDR1 SGHNT and CDR2 YYREEE (reference sequence). Here the CDR3 reads CASSFQEETQYF. The CDR3 nucleotides are TGTGCCAGCAGCTTCCAAGAAGAGACCCAGTACTTC.

The table lists this clonotype with many counts. The chain is built from TRBV28 and TRBJ2-1; no clear D. This CDR3 comprises 12 residues. The V end was cut by 7 bases, the J end by 9 bases, with 13 bases between. CDR1 and CDR2 from the germline V gene are MDHEN and SYDVKM. CDR3 region: CASTSLKGEQFF. The CDR3 DNA follows: TGTGCCAGCACCTCTCTAAAGGGTGAGCAGTTCTTC.

The chain links TRBV13 to TRBJ2-5, with 8 bases matching TRBD2. J lost 3 bases, V lost 5 bases, and 11 bases had no gene match. Per the germline V gene, CDR1 is PRHDT and CDR2 is FYEKMQ (reference sequence). CDR3 length: 16 amino acids. CDR3 in DNA: TGTGCCAGCAGCGCCGAATTACTAGCGGACAAAGAGACCCAGTACTTC. This sequence encodes CASSAELLADKETQYF.

This sequence joins TRBV13 and TRBJ2-7; tentatively, D is TRBD1 or TRBD2 (5 bases each). V gave up 0 bases and J gave up 2 bases, with 11 bases separating them. The CDR3 covers 15 residues. The germline V gene has CDR1 PRHDT and CDR2 FYEKMQ (reference sequence). DNA for the CDR3: TGTGCCAGCAGCTTAGGCCGTGGGACCCCCTACGAGCAGTACTTC. Its protein is CASSLGRGTPYEQYF. The complete variable domain, with remaining parts taken from reference TRBV13 and TRBJ2-7, reads AAGVIQSPRHLIKEKRETATLKCYPIPRHDTVYWYQQGPGQDPQFLISFYEKMQSDKGSIPDRFSAQQFSDYHSELNMSSLELGDSALYFCASSLGRGTPYEQYFGPGTRLTVT.

This rearrangement joins TRBV12-3 or TRBV12-4 to TRBJ1-5; no definite D call. V lost 1 base to trimming and J lost 7 bases, with 8 bases between them. The CDR3 length is 13 residues. The CDR3 loop is CASSLEARQPQHF. CDR3 sequence (DNA): TGTGCCAGCAGTTTAGAAGCCCGGCAGCCCCAGCATTTT.

This clonotype was seen ten or more times. The V gene is TRBV7-8, the J gene TRBJ1-2, with D perhaps TRBD1 (6 bases). V lost 4 bases to trimming and J lost 7 bases, with 13 bases between them. This CDR3 has 13 amino acids. Germline CDR1 is SGHVS and CDR2 is FQNEAQ. The CDR3 DNA reads as TGTGCCAGCAGCTCAGGGAAAGGGGGTGGCTACACCTTC. Translated: CASSSGKGGGYTF.

This clonotype was counted between two and nine times. The rearrangement uses TRBV3-1 and TRBJ2-3; weak D call: TRBD2 (6 bases). Looked up from germline, CDR1 is LGHDT and CDR2 is YNNKEL (reference sequence). This CDR3 region has 14 residues. V was clipped by 3 bases and J by 3 bases, with 10 bases between them. CDR3 protein: CASSHPGETDTQYF. The CDR3 DNA reads as TGTGCCAGCAGCCACCCGGGGGAGACAGATACGCAGTATTTT.

Ten or more counts support this clonotype. The chain combines TRBV7-2 with TRBJ2-7, with no clear D. The length of the CDR3 is 12 residues. CDR1 is SGHTA and CDR2 is FQGNSA in the germline V gene. V was cut by 5 bases and J by 3 bases, with 8 bases left in between. CDR3 sequence reads: CASSPRNYEQYF. The CDR3 DNA sequence: TGTGCCAGCAGCCCTCGCAACTACGAGCAGTACTTC.

V usage is TRBV28 and J usage is TRBJ2-1; D perhaps matches TRBD1 (6 bases). The CDR3 is 13 amino acids. V lost 3 bases and J 7 bases, leaving 10 bases between the germline ends. CDR1 and CDR2 (germline): MDHEN, SYDVKM. This CDR3 reads CASSLYTGNEQFF. DNA of the CDR3: TGTGCCAGCAGTTTGTATACAGGGAATGAGCAGTTCTTC.

In this sample, this clonotype turned up a few times. The chain combines TRBV4-1 with TRBJ1-1; D possibly corresponds to TRBD1 (6 bases). Trimming shortened V by 5 bases and J by 11 bases, and 24 bases separated the two germline ends. The CDR3 is 15 amino acids. Germline CDR1 MGHRA, CDR2 YSYEKL. Here the CDR3 DNA reads TGCGCCAGCAGCACAAGATGGGATAGGGGGAGAGACGCTTTCTTT. The encoded protein is CASSTRWDRGRDAFF.

The gene calls are TRBV27 and TRBJ1-1; D ambiguous. CDR3 length equals 15 residues. The germline CDR1 and CDR2 sequences are MNHEY and SMNVEV (reference sequence). With 6 bases removed from V and 3 bases from J, the gap between germline ends came to 17 bases. CDR3 sequence (DNA): TGTGCCAGCAGCGAAAGACGAGGTTTGTACACTGAAGCTTTCTTT. Its protein is CASSERRGLYTEAFF.

About this clonotype itself: A much larger clone differs from this one at a single base, so this may be a read error. This CDR3 fails to terminate in the conserved phenylalanine or tryptophan, so it likely reflects a read error. The chain links TRBV15 to TRBJ2-7; no definite D call. This CDR3 has 14 amino acids. Deletions cut 5 bases from V and 0 bases from J, with 11 bases between. Germline V lookup: CDR1 LNHNV, CDR2 YYDKDF (reference sequence). CDR3 sequence (DNA): TGTGCCACCAGCCCCCGCAGAAGCTCCTACGAGCAGTACTTA. This codes for CATSPRRSSYEQYL.

J is TRBJ2-3 and V is TRBV6-6; TRBD2 matches 9 bases. The CDR3 is made up of 17 amino acids. CDR1 is MNHNY and CDR2 is SVGAGI in the germline V gene (reference sequence). After removal of 6 bases from V and 2 bases from J, the junction contained 12 bases not matched to a gene. In DNA form, the CDR3 reads TGTGCCAGCAGCCCCGTCCCTAGCGGGGCTGACACAGATACGCAGTATTTT. Its translation is CASSPVPSGADTDTQYF.

This clonotype was seen ten or more times. The chain is built from TRBV7-8 and TRBJ2-2, with a weak D call TRBD2 (6 bases). Trimming took off 9 bases at V and 2 bases at J, with 13 bases between the two ends. Germline-derived CDR1 and CDR2 are SGHVS and FQNEAQ. There are 14 residues in the CDR3. CDR3 in DNA: TGTGCCAGTCCGGGTAGCGGAAACACCGGGGAGCTGTTTTTT. It translates to CASPGSGNTGELFF. The full variable domain, with the rest looked up from reference TRBV7-8 and TRBJ2-2, is GAGVSQSPRYKVAKRGQDVALRCDPISGHVSLFWYQQALGQGPEFLTYFQNEAQLDKSGLPSDRFFAERPEGSVSTLKIQRTQQEDSAVYLCASPGSGNTGELFFGEGSRLTVL.

In this sample, this clonotype turned up once. The rearrangement uses TRBV7-9 and TRBJ1-2; no firm D call. Germline V CDR1 and CDR2: SEHNR, FQNEAQ (reference sequence). CDR3 size: 14 residues. V was cut by 1 base and J by 4 bases, with 10 bases left in between. The CDR3 loop is CASSLDAIAYGYTF. The CDR3 region has the DNA TGTGCCAGCAGCTTAGACGCGATAGCCTATGGCTACACCTTC.

This clonotype was recorded at least ten times. The chain recombines TRBV27 with TRBJ1-2; D gene unclear. CDR1 and CDR2 (germline): MNHEY, SMNVEV (reference sequence). The CDR3 has 12 residues. V lost 4 bases, J lost 8 bases, and 11 bases lay in between. CDR3 in amino acids: CASSSPGRGYTF. In DNA form, the CDR3 reads TGTGCCAGCAGTTCGCCGGGAAGGGGCTACACCTTC.

This clonotype has more than one count but fewer than ten. CDR3 protein: CASIIPASGYTF. The CDR3 coding sequence is TGTGCCAGCATCATCCCGGCAAGTGGCTACACCTTC. V gene TRBV6-1 combines with J gene TRBJ1-2; D unclear. V was pared by 7 bases and J by 7 bases, with 13 bases between. Germline V gene data show CDR1 as MNHNS and CDR2 as SASEGT. The CDR3 length is 12 residues.

A word on this clonotype: This may arise from a read error, as a much more abundant clone is one base away. The final CDR3 position lacks the conserved phenylalanine or tryptophan, pointing to a likely read error. The chain uses TRBV12-3 or TRBV12-4 and TRBJ1-2, with D hard to call. V lost 4 bases, J lost 6 bases, and 12 bases lay in between. The CDR3 contains 13 residues. The CDR3 DNA reads TGTGCCAGCAGTTGGGGTAGGGCTAATGGCTACACCTTG. Translated: CASSWGRANGYTL.

This clonotype was seen a few times. The CDR3 loop reads CASSPTGTSSYEQYF. CDR3 sequence (DNA): TGTGCCAGCAGCCCGACAGGGACAAGCTCCTACGAGCAGTACTTC. V is TRBV5-5 and J is TRBJ2-7, with 7 bases matching TRBD1. V shed 4 bases and J 0 bases; nucleotides not matched to a gene: 7. Germline V gene data show CDR1 as SGHKS and CDR2 as YYEKEE (reference sequence). This CDR3 region has 15 residues.

This clonotype was counted at least ten times. CDR3 sequence: CASSVLTGNQPQHF. CDR3 in DNA: TGTGCCAGCAGCGTTTTAACAGGCAATCAGCCCCAGCATTTT. This rearrangement joins TRBV5-6 to TRBJ1-5; D unclear. Trimming removed 4 bases from V and 2 bases from J, with 10 bases in between. CDR1 SGHDT and CDR2 YYEEEE come from the germline V gene. This CDR3 has 14 amino acids.

This clonotype was recorded many times. V and J are TRBV7-3 and TRBJ1-2; 9 bases are a match to TRBD1. CDR3 length equals 15 residues. CDR1 SGHTA and CDR2 FQGTGA come from the germline V gene. Unmatched junction bases numbered 5, after V lost 5 bases and J lost 1 base. The CDR3 region has the DNA TGTGCCAGCAGCCCGGGGACAGGGTATAACTATGGCTACACCTTC. It is translated as CASSPGTGYNYGYTF.

This clonotype was seen a handful of times. The V and J genes are TRBV5-1 and TRBJ1-1; D is unclear. V was pared by 7 bases and J by 6 bases, with 13 bases between. CDR3 length equals 12 residues. Germline V gives CDR1 SGHRS, CDR2 YFSETQ. The CDR3 nucleotides are TGCGCCAGCCGCCCCTCGGACGCTGAAGCTTTCTTT. Amino acids: CASRPSDAEAFF.

This clonotype appeared many times. V gene TRBV6-1 combines with J gene TRBJ1-1; 8 bases agree with TRBD1. CDR3 length equals 12 residues. The V gene end was trimmed by 5 bases and the J gene end by 6 bases; junction bases not matched to a gene: 2. The germline V gene encodes CDR1 MNHNS and CDR2 SASEGT. The CDR3 region is CASSYRGSEAFF. The CDR3 region has the DNA TGTGCCAGCAGTTACAGGGGGTCTGAAGCTTTCTTT.

This clonotype was seen at least ten times. The genes are TRBV7-9 and TRBJ2-1; no clear D gene. The CDR3 is made up of 11 amino acids. The germline V and J ends were trimmed by 6 bases and 10 bases, with 10 bases remaining between them. Germline V CDR1 and CDR2: SEHNR, FQNEAQ (reference sequence). The CDR3 region has the DNA TGTGCCAGCAGGGTGGCGTGGGAGCAGTTCTTC. Its protein is CASRVAWEQFF. Based on the CDR3 plus reference TRBV7-9 and TRBJ2-1, the full variable domain is DTGVSQNPRHKITKRGQNVTFRCDPISEHNRLYWYRQTLGQGPEFLTYFQNEAQLEKSRLLSDRFSAERPKGSFSTLEIQRTEQGDSAMYLCASRVAWEQFFGPGTRLTVL.

The chain recombines TRBV25-1 with TRBJ1-1; a possible D gene is TRBD1 (5 bases). Germline assignment: CDR1 MGHDK and CDR2 SYGVNS. V was clipped by 5 bases and J by 2 bases, with 15 bases between them. The CDR3 extends over 15 amino acids. CDR3 protein: CASSSAGSPNTEAFF. The DNA for the CDR3 is TGTGCCAGCAGTAGTGCAGGGAGTCCCAACACTGAAGCTTTCTTT.

At least ten counts were recorded for this clonotype. The chain carries TRBV15 and TRBJ2-1, with D unresolved. The ends were cut back, 1 base at V and 0 bases at J, with 13 bases in the middle. CDR1 and CDR2 from the germline V gene are LNHNV and YYDKDF (reference sequence). The CDR3 contains 17 residues. As DNA, the CDR3 is TGTGCCACCAGCAGAGCCCCCGAGCCCCCCTCCTACAATGAGCAGTTCTTC. It encodes CATSRAPEPPSYNEQFF. The full variable domain, with the rest looked up from reference TRBV15 and TRBJ2-1, is DAMVIQNPRYQVTQFGKPVTLSCSQTLNHNVMYWYQQKSSQAPKLLFHYYDKDFNNEADTPDNFQSRRPNTSFCFLDIRSPGLGDTAMYLCATSRAPEPPSYNEQFFGPGTRLTVL.